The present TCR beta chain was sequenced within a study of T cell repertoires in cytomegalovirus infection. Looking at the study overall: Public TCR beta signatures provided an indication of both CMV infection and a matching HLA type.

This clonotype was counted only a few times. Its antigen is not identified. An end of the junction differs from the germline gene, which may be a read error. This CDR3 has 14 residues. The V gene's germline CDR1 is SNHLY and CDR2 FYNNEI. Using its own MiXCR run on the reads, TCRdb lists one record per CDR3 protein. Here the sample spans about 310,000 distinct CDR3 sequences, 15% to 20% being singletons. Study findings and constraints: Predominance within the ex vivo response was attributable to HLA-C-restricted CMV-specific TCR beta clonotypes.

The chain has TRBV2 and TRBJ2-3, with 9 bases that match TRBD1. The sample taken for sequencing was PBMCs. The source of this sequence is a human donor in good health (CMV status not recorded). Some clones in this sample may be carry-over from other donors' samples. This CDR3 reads CASNEQGASDTQYF. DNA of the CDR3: TGTGCCAGCAATGAACAGGGGGCTTCAGATACGCAGTATTTT.